This is a list of T cell receptor beta chains from one sample in a study of shared clonotypes between healthy human individuals. Sequencing used immunoSEQ multiplex PCR; TCRdb keeps in-frame clones, though not all of them. Among hundreds of thousands of clones, about three quarters were seen once, and the ten largest hold under 2%. Source material: memory CD4+ T cells sorted from blood. Receptors were obtained from a woman aged 25 to 39 in good health. The CDR3 runs from the conserved cysteine through the conserved F or W. D genes are given only for firm matches. Clone size is shown for a subset of rows, as once, few, many or a class of expanded clone.

cdr3_nt cdr3_aa v_call clone_size j_call d_call
TGTGCCAGCAGTTCTCAGGGGACCGTCGGGAATCAGCCCCAGCATTTT CASSSQGTVGNQPQHF TRBV28 many TRBJ1-5 -
TGTGCCAGTAGCCCCCCTGGACTAGTTTCAAGCAATGAGCAGTTCTTC CASSPPGLVSSNEQFF TRBV19 once TRBJ2-1 TRBD2
TGTGCCAGCAGCTTATCCGGCGGCCCTAATGAAAAACTGTTTTTT CASSLSGGPNEKLFF TRBV7-8 - TRBJ1-4 -
TGTGCCAGCAGTTCCGAAGGGGGCTCCTACGAGCAGTACTTC CASSSEGGSYEQYF TRBV28 - TRBJ2-7 -
TGTGCCAGCAGCTTAGTATCAGGTTCTGGGGCCAACGTCCTGACTTTC CASSLVSGSGANVLTF TRBV7-3 - TRBJ2-6 -
TGCGCCAGCAGCTTATCGGTGAGCTCCTACAATGAGCAGTTCTTC CASSLSVSSYNEQFF TRBV5-1 - TRBJ2-1 -
TGTGCCAGTAGTACACAAGGTGACACTGAAGCTTTCTTT CASSTQGDTEAFF TRBV19 - TRBJ1-1 -
TGTGCCAGCAGCTTAGCCAGGGGCGAGCCCCAGCATTTT CASSLARGEPQHF TRBV7-6 few TRBJ1-5 -
TGTGCCAGCTCACCACTAGCAGGCGACGGCGAGCAGTACTTC CASSPLAGDGEQYF TRBV18 - TRBJ2-7 -
TGTGCCAGCAGCCGCGGGCCTTACGAGCAGTACTTC CASSRGPYEQYF TRBV28 - TRBJ2-7 -
TGTGCCAGCAGCCCAGGGACAGGGTATAATGAAAAACTGTTTTTT CASSPGTGYNEKLFF TRBV5-6 - TRBJ1-4 TRBD1
TGTGCCAGCAGCTTGTGGGGACAGAAAGAGACCCAGTACTTC CASSLWGQKETQYF TRBV7-6 - TRBJ2-5 TRBD1
TGTGCCAGCAGCTTAGTGAGGGATCCCCGAGAGACCCAGTACTTC CASSLVRDPRETQYF TRBV11-2 - TRBJ2-5 -
TGTGCCTGGAGTGCCGGGACTAGAGATACGCAGTATTTT CAWSAGTRDTQYF TRBV30 few TRBJ2-3 TRBD2
TGTGCCAGCACCGTTTGGGGCGGGGGGTATGGCTACACCTTC CASTVWGGGYGYTF TRBV7-9 - TRBJ1-2 -
TGTGCCAGCAGGTCACAGGGGAAGAGCAATCAGCCCCAGCATTTT CASRSQGKSNQPQHF TRBV6-6 - TRBJ1-5 TRBD1
TGTGCCAGCAGCCACAATAATGGGAATCAGCCCCAGCATTTT CASSHNNGNQPQHF TRBV7-9 once TRBJ1-5 -
TGCGCCAGCAGCCAAGGGGGTCGCGGGAGTCGGATCACCGGGGAGCTGTTTTTT CASSQGGRGSRITGELFF TRBV4-1 - TRBJ2-2 TRBD2
TGTGCCAGCAGCTTGCGGGCGGACACCATATATTTT CASSLRADTIYF TRBV7-9 - TRBJ1-3 -
TGTGCCAGCAGCCAAGATCCGTCGGGACAGGGCAGCTCCTACGAGCAGTACTTC CASSQDPSGQGSSYEQYF TRBV4-2 few TRBJ2-7 TRBD1
TGTGCCAGCAGCGAAGGGACAGGGGGTAGCAATCAGCCCCAGCATTTT CASSEGTGGSNQPQHF TRBV5-8 - TRBJ1-5 TRBD1
TGTGCCACCAGCAGAGCAGATGAATTTGGACAGGGAGGTCAGCCCCAGCATTTT CATSRADEFGQGGQPQHF TRBV15 - TRBJ1-5 TRBD1
TGTGCCAGCAGCCCAAGCGGGAGGGCCCCTGAGCAGTTCTTC CASSPSGRAPEQFF TRBV6-6 once TRBJ2-1 TRBD2
TGTGCCAGCAGCCAAGTGAGTCTTCGGACAGCTCCTTATGGCTACACCTTC CASSQVSLRTAPYGYTF TRBV14 - TRBJ1-2 -
TGTGCCAGCAGTTTAATTAGCAATCAGCCCCAGCATTTT CASSLISNQPQHF TRBV28 - TRBJ1-5 -
TGCGCCAGCAGCTTGGAAGTGGGAGTGGCAGATACGCAGTATTTT CASSLEVGVADTQYF TRBV5-1 few TRBJ2-3 -
TGTGCCAGCAGCGTTTTTACTGAAGCTTTCTTT CASSVFTEAFF TRBV7-9 - TRBJ1-1 -
TGTGCCAGCAGCTTCGGGGGGCCGAATAGCAATCAGCCCCAGCATTTT CASSFGGPNSNQPQHF TRBV7-2 - TRBJ1-5 -
TGCGCCAGCAGGGGAGGGACTAGGGCCCTTAATGAGCAGTTCTTC CASRGGTRALNEQFF TRBV5-1 few TRBJ2-1 TRBD2
TGTGCCAGCAGACCCACAGGGCCAGGAGGCTACACCTTC CASRPTGPGGYTF TRBV7-9 - TRBJ1-2 -
TGTGCCAGTGGACCCGGGGGGTCTGGAAACACCATATATTTT CASGPGGSGNTIYF TRBV2 - TRBJ1-3 -
TGTGCCAGCAGTTTAGCGGGTTTCACAGATACGCAGTATTTT CASSLAGFTDTQYF TRBV28 - TRBJ2-3 -
TGTGCCAGCAGCTTCTATTCCTACAATGAGCAGTTCTTC CASSFYSYNEQFF TRBV5-4 - TRBJ2-1 -
TGCGCCAGCAGCAGGGACAGGGTAGCCTACAATGAGCAGTTCTTC CASSRDRVAYNEQFF TRBV5-1 - TRBJ2-1 TRBD1
TGTGCCAGCAGTGGACTAGCGGGAGGGGGTGGCGAGCAGTACTTC CASSGLAGGGGEQYF TRBV27 - TRBJ2-7 TRBD2
TGTGCCAGCAGCTTGGCACTGCAGGGGAAAGGAAACACCATATATTTT CASSLALQGKGNTIYF TRBV11-3 once TRBJ1-3 -
TGTGCCAGCACAACCGGGCTCGAGGGCAATGAGCAGTTCTTC CASTTGLEGNEQFF TRBV18 - TRBJ2-1 -
TGCAGCGGGATGCTGGCTGGCGCTGCCTACGAGCAGTACTTC CSGMLAGAAYEQYF TRBV29-1 few TRBJ2-7 -
TGTGCCAGCAGCCCTAGGGACTCGATGTACGAGCAGTACTTC CASSPRDSMYEQYF TRBV7-8 - TRBJ2-7 -
TGTGCCAGCAGCTCACAGGGAGGTGGTCTGTTTTTT CASSSQGGGLFF TRBV6-1 - TRBJ1-4 -
TGTGCCAGCAGGCCTCAGGGGCGGACGAGGGGCAATGAGCAGTTCTTC CASRPQGRTRGNEQFF TRBV28 - TRBJ2-1 -
TGTGCCTGGGGCGGGTGGGCTGTCTCCGAGCAGTACTTC CAWGGWAVSEQYF TRBV30 few TRBJ2-7 -
TGTGCCAGCAGTTTGGGTCTAGCGGGAGGAAACCAAGAGACCCAGTACTTC CASSLGLAGGNQETQYF TRBV28 - TRBJ2-5 TRBD2
TGCGCCAGCAGAAGACAGGGGGTTGTGTACGAGCAGTACTTC CASRRQGVVYEQYF TRBV10-2 - TRBJ2-7 TRBD1
TGTGCCAGCAGCGAAATAAAGGGCCCGGAGACCCAGTACTTC CASSEIKGPETQYF TRBV7-6 - TRBJ2-5 -
TGTGCCAGCAGCTTCTTCCGGGGCCTTAAACAAGAGACCCAGTACTTC CASSFFRGLKQETQYF TRBV11-2 - TRBJ2-5 -
TGTGCCAGCAGTGAATGGGGGACTGGAAACACCATATATTTT CASSEWGTGNTIYF TRBV2 - TRBJ1-3 -
TGCGCCAGCAGCTATGGGGAGACCCAGTACTTC CASSYGETQYF TRBV10-2 few TRBJ2-5 -
TGCGCCAGCAGCCTCATCCCGGGACTAGTAAGAGGGCAGTACTTC CASSLIPGLVRGQYF TRBV4-1 - TRBJ2-7 TRBD2
TGCGCCAGCAGTGATGAACACCAAACCTACAATGAGCAGTTCTTC CASSDEHQTYNEQFF TRBV10-2 - TRBJ2-1 -
TGTGCCAGCAGCTTAACGGGAAGAAGGTCCCACGAGCAGTACTTC CASSLTGRRSHEQYF TRBV7-2 - TRBJ2-7 -
TGTGCCAGCAGCGCTACCCGGTCCTCTGAAGCTTTCTTT CASSATRSSEAFF TRBV7-9 - TRBJ1-1 -
TGTGCCAGCCGCGGACAGGGTCTGTGGGGCTACACCTTC CASRGQGLWGYTF TRBV19 - TRBJ1-2 TRBD1
TGTGCCAGCAGCTCTTGGCAGAGTTCTAGCGGAAACAATGAGCAGTTCTTC CASSSWQSSSGNNEQFF TRBV7-2 - TRBJ2-1 TRBD2
TGCAGCGTTGAGCCAAAGACAGGGCGCACTGAAGCTTTCTTT CSVEPKTGRTEAFF TRBV29-1 few TRBJ1-1 TRBD1
TGTGCCAGCAGCCAGGACGGAGCGGGCACCGGGGAGCTGTTTTTT CASSQDGAGTGELFF TRBV7-6 - TRBJ2-2 -
TGTGCCAGCAGTTTGGGGCAGGGGGCGCCCGGCCTCGGTGAGCAGTTCTTC CASSLGQGAPGLGEQFF TRBV28 - TRBJ2-1 TRBD1
TGTGCCATACAGGCAGGGCCGGCGGCTAATGAAAAACTGTTTTTT CAIQAGPAANEKLFF TRBV30 - TRBJ1-4 -
TGTGCCACCGCCTCCGGGACAGCAGCCTACGAGCAGTACTTC CATASGTAAYEQYF TRBV10-3 - TRBJ2-7 TRBD1